This record covers a single TCR beta chain. The entry originates in a study of blood T cell repertoires in COVID-19. Study overall: PBMCs, B-cell-depleted T cells, or T cells provided the cDNA or gDNA that made up the material.

This CDR3 has 15 amino acids. From germline, CDR1 is SGHAT and CDR2 FQNNGV. V gave up 6 bases and J gave up 5 bases; unmatched junction bases: 9. The authors' processing: Amplification with reference gene primers provided the estimates of nucleated cell counts. The data were produced by immunoSEQ multiplex PCR, yet TCRdb's version contains in-frame clones alone and is incomplete. The DNA was the basis for D and trimming; V, J and clone size are from that table. The sample carries around 63,000 clones, about 86% recorded once. The sample consisted of peripheral blood. The TCR comes from a woman over 75 with active or convalescent COVID-19. The chain couples TRBV11-2 to TRBJ1-1; 10 bases map to TRBD1. The CDR3 loop is CASRLTRTGGTEAFF. The CDR3 coding sequence is TGTGCCAGCAGACTAACACGGACAGGGGGGACTGAAGCTTTCTTT.